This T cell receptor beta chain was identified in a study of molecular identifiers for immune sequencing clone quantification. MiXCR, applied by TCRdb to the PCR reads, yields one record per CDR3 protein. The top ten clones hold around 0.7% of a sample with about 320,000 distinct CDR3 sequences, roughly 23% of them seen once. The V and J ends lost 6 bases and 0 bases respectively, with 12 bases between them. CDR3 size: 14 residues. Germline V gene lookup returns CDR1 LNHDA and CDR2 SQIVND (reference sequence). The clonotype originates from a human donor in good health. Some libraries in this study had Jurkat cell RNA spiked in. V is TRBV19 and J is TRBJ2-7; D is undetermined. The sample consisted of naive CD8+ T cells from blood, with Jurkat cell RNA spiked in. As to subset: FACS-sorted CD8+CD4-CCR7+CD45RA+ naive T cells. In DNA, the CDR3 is TGTGCCAGTAGGGGCACGGCGCACTCCTACGAGCAGTACTTC. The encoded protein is CASRGTAHSYEQYF.